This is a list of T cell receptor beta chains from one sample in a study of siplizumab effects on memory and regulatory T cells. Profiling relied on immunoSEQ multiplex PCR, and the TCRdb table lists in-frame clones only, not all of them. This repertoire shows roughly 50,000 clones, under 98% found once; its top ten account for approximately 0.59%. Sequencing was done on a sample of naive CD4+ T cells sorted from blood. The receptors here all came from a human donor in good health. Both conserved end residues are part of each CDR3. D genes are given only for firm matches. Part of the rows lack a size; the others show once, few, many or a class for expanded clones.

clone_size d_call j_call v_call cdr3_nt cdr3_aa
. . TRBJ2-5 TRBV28 TGTGCCAGCAGGCTGACCTCGTCAGAGACCCAGTACTTC CASRLTSSETQYF
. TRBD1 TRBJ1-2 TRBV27 TGTGCCAGCAGTTCTTATGGACAGGACCTCTATGGCTACACCTTC CASSSYGQDLYGYTF
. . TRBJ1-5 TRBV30 TGTGCCTGGAGTGTACGACGGAAGGGGCAGCCCCAGCATTTT CAWSVRRKGQPQHF
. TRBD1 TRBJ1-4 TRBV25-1 TGTGCCAGCAGTCCCCACAGGGGGGGTAATGAAAAACTGTTTTTT CASSPHRGGNEKLFF
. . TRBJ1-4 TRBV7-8 TGTGCCAGCAGCCGACGGGAGGGCCTTAATGAAAAACTGTTTTTT CASSRREGLNEKLFF
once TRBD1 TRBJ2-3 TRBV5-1 TGCGCCAGCAGCTTGGGTCGGGACAGGGTTTCAGATACGCAGTATTTT CASSLGRDRVSDTQYF
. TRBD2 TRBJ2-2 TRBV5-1 TGCGCCAGCAGCTTGGGGCGCGGGAGGGCCATCACCGGGGAGCTGTTTTTT CASSLGRGRAITGELFF
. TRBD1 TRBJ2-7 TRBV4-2 TGTGCCAGCAGTCGCGTGGACAGGAACTCCTACGGGCAGTACTTC CASSRVDRNSYGQYF
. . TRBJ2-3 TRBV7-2 TGTGCCAGCAGCCCCTCGAGACGGACTAGCACAGATACGCAGTATTTT CASSPSRRTSTDTQYF
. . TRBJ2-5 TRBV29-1 TGCAGCGTTGTGAGGGGAGAGACCCAGTACTTC CSVVRGETQYF
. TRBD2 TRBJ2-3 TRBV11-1 TGTGCCAGCAGCTTATGGACTAGCGGCCCAAGAACTAGCACAGATACGCAGTATTTT CASSLWTSGPRTSTDTQYF
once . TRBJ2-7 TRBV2 TGTGCCAGCAGGAGGACAGCTCTCTACGAGCAGTACTTC CASRRTALYEQYF
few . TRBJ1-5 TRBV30 TGTGCCTGGAGTGTCCGACGGGCGCATCAGCCCCAGCATTTT CAWSVRRAHQPQHF
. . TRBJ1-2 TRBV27 TGTGCCAGCAGCCCCACGGGGGGGGCAGATGGCTACACCTTC CASSPTGGADGYTF
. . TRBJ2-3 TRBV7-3 TGTGCCAGCAGGCCCCCAGGACCGAGCACAGATACGCAGTATTTT CASRPPGPSTDTQYF
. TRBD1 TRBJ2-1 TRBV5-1 TGCGCCAGCAGCCTAGGACAGGGTTCCTACAATGAGCAGTTCTTC CASSLGQGSYNEQFF
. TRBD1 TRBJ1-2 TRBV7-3 TGTGCCAGCAGCTTGACCCCAGGGGGCGGCTACACCTTC CASSLTPGGGYTF
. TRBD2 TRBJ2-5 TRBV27 TGTGCCAGCAGTTCTTACACCAGCGGGAGCCAAGAGACCCAGTACTTC CASSSYTSGSQETQYF
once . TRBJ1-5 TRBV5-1 TGCGCCAGCAGCTTGGCTCGTAATCAGCCCCAGCATTTT CASSLARNQPQHF
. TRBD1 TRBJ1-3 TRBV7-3 TGTGCCAGCAGCCCGACAGGGGAACCTGGAAACACCATATATTTT CASSPTGEPGNTIYF
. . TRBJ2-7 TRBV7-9 TGTGCCAGCAGCTTAGCGCGTCCAGGGGAAGGGCCGGCCTCCTACGAGCAGTACTTC CASSLARPGEGPASYEQYF
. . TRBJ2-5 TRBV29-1 TGCAGCGTCGGATCCCGCGGGTGGCAAGAGACCCAGTACTTC CSVGSRGWQETQYF
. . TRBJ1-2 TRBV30 TGTGCCTGGAGTCCTCTGACAGTACTACTGGGTGGCTACACCTTC CAWSPLTVLLGGYTF
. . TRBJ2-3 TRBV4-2 TGTGCCAGCAGCCCCATCCCGACTAATTCCCTGAGCACAGATACGCAGTATTTT CASSPIPTNSLSTDTQYF
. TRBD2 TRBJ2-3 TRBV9 TGTGCCAGCAGCTCCCTCCTAGCGGGAGGGCTAGATACGCAGTATTTT CASSSLLAGGLDTQYF
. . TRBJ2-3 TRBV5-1 TGCGCCAGCAGCTTGGCGGGAGCAGATACGCAGTATTTT CASSLAGADTQYF
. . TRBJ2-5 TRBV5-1 TGCGCCAGCAGCTTGTTGGCGGGCAACCAAGAGACCCAGTACTTC CASSLLAGNQETQYF
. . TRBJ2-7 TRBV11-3 TGTGCCAGCAGCTCATATGGGGGGCCCCGAAGCTACGAGCAGTACTTC CASSSYGGPRSYEQYF
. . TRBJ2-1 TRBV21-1 TGTGCCAGCAGCCTTAGACTCCCCTACAATGAGCAGTTCTTC CASSLRLPYNEQFF
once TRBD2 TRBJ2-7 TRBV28 TGTGCCAGTATGGCGGGGGGTCCCTACGAGCAGTACTTC CASMAGGPYEQYF
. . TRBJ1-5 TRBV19 TGTGCCAGTAGTTCAATGTCCGGGAGCTCCTATCAGCCCCAGCATTTT CASSSMSGSSYQPQHF
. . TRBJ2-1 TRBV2 TGTGCCAGCAACCCCCGAAGGACTCAGGGCGATGAGCAGTTCTTC CASNPRRTQGDEQFF
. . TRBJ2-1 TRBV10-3 TGTGCCATCAACCGCAAGGATGAGCAGTTCTTC CAINRKDEQFF
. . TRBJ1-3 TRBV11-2 TGTGCCAGCAGCTTATTTGGAGGGGATGGAAACACCATATATTTT CASSLFGGDGNTIYF
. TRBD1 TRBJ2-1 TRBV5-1 TGCGCCAGCAGCTTGGGGGGACAGGGTTACAATGAGCAGTTCTTC CASSLGGQGYNEQFF
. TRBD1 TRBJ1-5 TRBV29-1 TGCAGCGTTGAGACAGGGGGCAATCAGCCCCAGCATTTT CSVETGGNQPQHF
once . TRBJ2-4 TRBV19 TGTGCCAGTAGTTATAGGGAAGGGGCCAAAAACATTCAGTACTTC CASSYREGAKNIQYF
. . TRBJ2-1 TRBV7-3 TGTGCCAGCAGCTTAACCGGTGCGAGCAATGAGCAGTTCTTC CASSLTGASNEQFF
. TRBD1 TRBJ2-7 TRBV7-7 TGTGCTAGCAGCCCCGACAGGGGACTCTCCTACGAGCAGTACTTC CASSPDRGLSYEQYF
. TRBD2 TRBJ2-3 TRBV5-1 TGCGCCAGCAGCAAACTAGCGGGAGGGTCTCACGGTCCAGATACGCAGTATTTT CASSKLAGGSHGPDTQYF
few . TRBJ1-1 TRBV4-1 TGCGCCAGCAGCCAAGATAGGAACACTGAAGCTTTCTTT CASSQDRNTEAFF
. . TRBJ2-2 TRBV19 TGTGCCAGTAGTATAGATTTCGTCAACACCGGGGAGCTGTTTTTT CASSIDFVNTGELFF
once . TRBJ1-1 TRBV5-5 TGTGCCAGCAGCTTGATGGTAGCAGTCACTGAAGCTTTCTTT CASSLMVAVTEAFF
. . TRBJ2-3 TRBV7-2 TGTGCCAGCAGCCGAACAAGCGGCCTCTTGCGCACAGATACGCAGTATTTT CASSRTSGLLRTDTQYF
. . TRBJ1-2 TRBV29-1 TGCAGCGTTGAGGCGCGCCCGTATGGCTACACCTTC CSVEARPYGYTF
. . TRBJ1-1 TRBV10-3 TGTGCCATAACTGACGGGTACACTGAAGCTTTCTTT CAITDGYTEAFF
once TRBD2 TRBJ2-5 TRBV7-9 TGTGCCAGCAGCTTAGCTACGCCCCTCCTTCAGCGGGGGAAAGGGACCCAGTACTTC CASSLATPLLQRGKGTQYF
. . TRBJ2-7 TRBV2 TGTGCCAGCGGTCAGTCGAGGGATCTGGGAGAGCAGTACTTC CASGQSRDLGEQYF
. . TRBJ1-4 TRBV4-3 TGCGCCAGCAGCCAGGACCAAGGCACCCACCAAGTTAGAGATGAAAAACTGTTTTTT CASSQDQGTHQVRDEKLFF